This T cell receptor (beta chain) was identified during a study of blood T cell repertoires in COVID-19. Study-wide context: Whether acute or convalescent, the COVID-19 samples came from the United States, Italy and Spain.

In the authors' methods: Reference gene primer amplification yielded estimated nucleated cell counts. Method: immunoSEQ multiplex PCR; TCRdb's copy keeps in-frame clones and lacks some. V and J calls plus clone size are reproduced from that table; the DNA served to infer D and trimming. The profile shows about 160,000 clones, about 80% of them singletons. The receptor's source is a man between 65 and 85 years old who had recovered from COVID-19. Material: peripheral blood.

The CDR3 coding sequence is TGTGCCAGCAGTTACTCGACTAGCGCCTACGAGCAGTACTTC. It codes for CASSYSTSAYEQYF. The V call is TRBV6-5, the J call TRBJ2-7; 8 nucleotides agree with TRBD2. Per the germline V gene, CDR1 is MNHEY and CDR2 is SVGAGI. J lost 2 bases, V lost 0 bases, and 0 bases had no gene match. The CDR3 runs 14 residues.